Listed here is a single T cell receptor beta chain. The data are from a study of blood T cell repertoires in COVID-19. Turning to the study itself: Acute and convalescent COVID-19 samples came from the United States, Italy and Spain. PBMCs, B-cell-depleted T cells, or T cells provided the cDNA or gDNA that made up the material.

CDR1 SGHVS and CDR2 FQNEAQ come from the germline V gene. The V gene lost 5 bases and the J gene lost 6 bases, with 6 bases spanning the gap. This CDR3 contains 11 residues. In the original analysis: Amplification of reference gene primers provided the estimated nucleated cell counts. Sequenced by immunoSEQ multiplex PCR; TCRdb stores in-frame clones only, minus some. That table is the source of V, J and clone size, and D and trimming were worked out from the DNA. The table includes about 480,000 clones, roughly 89% detected once. Patients in Seattle were enrolled during active infection, then followed longitudinally.

The receptor comes from a man aged 18 to 29 with COVID-19, enrolled during active disease. The chain joins TRBV7-8 to TRBJ2-3; D perhaps matches TRBD2 (6 bases). Material: peripheral blood. The CDR3 nucleotides read TGTGCCAGCAGCGGGGGGGATACGCAGTATTTT. Protein: CASSGGDTQYF.